These 26 T cell receptor beta chains came from one sample sequenced in a study of blood T cell repertoires in COVID-19. Clones were sequenced by immunoSEQ multiplex PCR, and TCRdb holds only the in-frame ones, with some missing. This table has over 450,000 clones, 75% to 90% appearing once. The sample comprised peripheral blood. The receptors derive from a man between 18 and 29 years old with COVID-19, enrolled during active disease.

The rearrangement joins TRBV7-9 to TRBJ2-5; no firm D call. The CDR3 runs 11 residues. The V end was cut by 5 bases, the J end by 2 bases, with 3 bases between. Germline-derived CDR1 and CDR2 are SEHNR and FQNEAQ (reference sequence). CDR3 sequence (DNA): TGTGCCAGCAGCCCGCAAGAGACCCAGTACTTC. As protein: CASSPQETQYF.

This chain uses TRBV7-3 with TRBJ2-3, with a tentative D call TRBD1 (5 bases). The germline V gene has CDR1 SGHTA and CDR2 FQGTGA. The CDR3 spans 14 residues. Trimming stripped 5 bases from V and 2 bases from J, with 11 bases between. CDR3: CASSNQGTTDTQYF. CDR3 DNA: TGTGCCAGCAGCAACCAGGGTACCACAGATACGCAGTATTTT.

This CDR3 reads CASSFRVGKLFF. CDR3 nucleotide sequence: TGTGCCAGCAGTTTCAGGGTCGGAAAACTGTTTTTT. The rearrangement uses TRBV12-3 or TRBV12-4 and TRBJ1-4, with D perhaps matching TRBD1 (5 bases). The CDR3 length is 12 residues. V lost 3 bases and J lost 10, with 9 bases in between.

Here the CDR3 reads CASSGQYSPLHF. CDR3 nucleotides: TGTGCCAGTAGTGGACAGTATTCACCCCTCCACTTT. The rearrangement joins TRBV19 to TRBJ1-6; possible D gene TRBD1, 6 bases. Germline CDR1 and CDR2: LNHDA and SQIVND (reference sequence). The V end lost 5 bases, the J end lost 8 bases, and 7 bases lay between the germline ends. The CDR3 contains 12 residues. Based on the CDR3 plus reference TRBV19 and TRBJ1-6, the full variable domain is DGGITQSPKYLFRKEGQNVTLSCEQNLNHDAMYWYRQDPGQGLRLIYYSQIVNDFQKGDIAEGYSVSREKKESFPLTVTSAQKNPTAFYLCASSGQYSPLHFGNGTRLTVT.

The V gene is TRBV5-1, the J gene TRBJ2-1, with 7 bases aligning to TRBD1. V was clipped by 0 bases and J by 5 bases; unmatched bases: 5. This CDR3 comprises 15 residues. Germline-derived CDR1 and CDR2 are SGHRS and YFSETQ. The CDR3 DNA sequence: TGCGCCAGCAGCTTGGCCAGGGACAGTAACAATGAGCAGTTCTTC. This codes for CASSLARDSNNEQFF.

As to this clone: The sample contains more than one DNA sequence encoding this CDR3. This chain joins TRBV2 and TRBJ1-5; 7 nucleotides line up with TRBD1. The CDR3 covers 15 residues. CDR1 and CDR2 (germline): SNHLY, FYNNEI. V shed 4 bases and J 1 base; nucleotides not matched to a gene: 4. The CDR3 region is CASSGTGGSNQPQHF. The CDR3 nucleotides are TGTGCCAGCAGTGGGACAGGTGGGAGCAATCAGCCCCAGCATTTT.

The chain couples TRBV7-2 to TRBJ2-1; D gene unclear. The CDR3 sequence is 14 residues long. Trimming removed 0 bases at V and 0 bases at J, with 3 bases between. The germline V gene has CDR1 SGHTA and CDR2 FQGNSA. The CDR3 coding sequence is TGTGCCAGCAGCTTAGCCTACTCCTACAATGAGCAGTTCTTC. Translated: CASSLAYSYNEQFF.

The J gene is TRBJ1-2, the V gene TRBV6-5; D uncertain. This CDR3 has 13 amino acids. V lost 4 bases and J 5 bases, leaving 11 bases between the germline ends. Looked up from germline, CDR1 is MNHEY and CDR2 is SVGAGI. The CDR3 here is CASSLEGLYGYTF. The DNA of the CDR3 is TGTGCCAGCAGTTTGGAGGGTTTGTATGGCTACACCTTC.

This rearrangement joins TRBV5-4 to TRBJ1-2; D not certain. V lost 0 bases to trimming and J lost 7 bases, with 16 bases between them. This CDR3 has 15 amino acids. CDR1 is SGHNT and CDR2 is YYREEE in the germline V gene (reference sequence). CDR3 loop: CASSLGGSSYVGYTF. Written as DNA, the CDR3 is TGTGCCAGCAGCTTGGGAGGATCCTCTTATGTTGGCTACACCTTC.

This sequence joins TRBV7-9 and TRBJ1-6; possible D gene TRBD1, 5 bases. From germline, CDR1 is SEHNR and CDR2 FQNEAQ (reference sequence). The length of the CDR3 is 18 residues. V was pared by 5 bases and J by 2 bases, with 19 bases between. The CDR3 sequence is CASSVSGAAVAYNSPLHF. In DNA form, the CDR3 reads TGTGCCAGCAGCGTGAGTGGGGCAGCAGTCGCCTATAATTCACCCCTCCACTTT.

The chain combines TRBV7-2 with TRBJ2-1, with D possibly TRBD1 on 6 matching bases. The germline gives CDR1 SGHTA, CDR2 FQGNSA. The CDR3 has 15 residues. Deletions cut 5 bases from V and 2 bases from J, with 13 bases between. The CDR3 sequence: CASSLIGGAYNEQFF. CDR3 nucleotides: TGTGCCAGCAGCCTCATTGGGGGCGCCTACAATGAGCAGTTCTTC.

CDR3 loop: CASSLNPLKRESDEQYF. The DNA for the CDR3 is TGTGCCAGCAGTTTGAATCCCCTTAAGCGGGAGTCCGACGAGCAGTACTTC. J is TRBJ2-7 and V is TRBV11-3, with 8 bases identical to TRBD2. This CDR3 has 17 amino acids. Losses at the gene ends were 6 bases for V and 5 bases for J; bases not matched to a gene: 18. From germline, CDR1 is SGHNT and CDR2 YENEEA.

The chain has TRBV29-1 and TRBJ2-7, with D perhaps TRBD2 (6 bases). The CDR3 runs 14 residues. CDR1 is SQVTM, CDR2 ANQGSEA, per germline. V was pared by 5 bases and J by 1 base, with 15 bases between. The DNA of the CDR3 is TGCAGCGTTTTGGTGCAGGGAGGATCCTACGAGCAGTACTTC. This translates into CSVLVQGGSYEQYF.

Here the CDR3 DNA reads TGTGCCAGCAGTTTGGGGGGGCCCATCTATAATTCACCCCTCCACTTT. Translating gives CASSLGGPIYNSPLHF. The chain joins TRBV28 to TRBJ1-6, with D tentatively TRBD1 (6 bases). Trimming took 3 bases from V and 3 from J, leaving 12 bases between them. Germline-derived CDR1 and CDR2 are MDHEN and SYDVKM. There are 16 residues in the CDR3. The full variable domain, completed using reference TRBV28 and TRBJ1-6, is DVKVTQSSRYLVKRTGEKVFLECVQDMDHENMFWYRQDPGLGLRLIYFSYDVKMKEKGDIPEGYSVSREKKERFSLILESASTNQTSMYLCASSLGGPIYNSPLHFGNGTRLTVT.

V is TRBV5-6 and J is TRBJ1-1; 10 bases fit TRBD1. Trimming removed 2 bases from V and 5 bases from J; junction bases left unmatched: 9. The CDR3 has 16 residues. In germline, CDR1 is SGHDT, CDR2 YYEEEE. CDR3 coding DNA: TGTGCCAGCAGCTTATACCTGACAGGGGGCGGTACTGAAGCTTTCTTT. Its translation is CASSLYLTGGGTEAFF.

This clone was counted once. The V call is TRBV2, the J call TRBJ2-1, with D maybe TRBD2 (5 bases). Germline loops: CDR1 SNHLY, CDR2 FYNNEI. This CDR3 contains 11 residues. Between the trimmed V and J ends, which lost 8 bases and 9 bases, there was a span of 11 bases. CDR3 DNA: TGTGCCAGCTCTAGCACGGTTGAGCAGTTCTTC. It codes for CASSSTVEQFF.

The chain has TRBV7-9 and TRBJ1-1, with TRBD1 identical over 8 bases. The CDR3 length is 16 residues. The V gene end was trimmed by 4 bases and the J gene end by 0 bases; junction bases not matched to a gene: 7. Germline V gene sequence: CDR1 SEHNR, CDR2 FQNEAQ (reference sequence). This chain's CDR3 is CASSSRDRSMNTEAFF. The CDR3 DNA reads TGTGCCAGCAGCTCTCGGGACAGGTCGATGAACACTGAAGCTTTCTTT.

In this sample, this clone turned up a few times. The junction shows a germline mismatch at one end, possibly a read error. J is TRBJ1-1 and V is TRBV7-7; TRBD1 might be the D (5 bases). The CDR3 runs to 17 residues. CDR1 and CDR2 from the germline V gene are SSHAT and FNYEAQ (reference sequence). The CDR3 nucleotides are TGTGCTAGCAGCTCGTATTCCTGGGTGGGGGGTAGTACTGAAGCTTTCTTT. Its translation is CASSSYSWVGGSTEAFF.

The chain is built from TRBV2 and TRBJ2-7; TRBD1 agrees at 7 bases. Per germline, CDR1 SNHLY and CDR2 FYNNEI. The CDR3 covers 13 residues. J lost 4 bases, V lost 10 bases, and 10 bases had no gene match. The CDR3 bases are TGTGCCATGGCCGGGACAGAAGCGTACGAGCAGTACTTC. This encodes CAMAGTEAYEQYF.

This sequence joins TRBV6-1 and TRBJ2-5, with D uncertain. The CDR3 is made up of 12 amino acids. The V gene lost 1 base and the J gene lost 7 bases, with 7 bases spanning the gap. In germline, CDR1 is MNHNS, CDR2 SASEGT. The CDR3 DNA reads TGTGCCAGCAGTGAAGAGCAGGCGACCCAGTACTTC. Translation: CASSEEQATQYF.

The chain has TRBV15 and TRBJ2-2; weak D call: TRBD1 (6 bases). CDR3 length: 16 amino acids. CDR1 is LNHNV and CDR2 is YYDKDF in the germline V gene (reference sequence). The germline V and J ends were trimmed by 3 bases and 1 base, with 12 bases remaining between them. The DNA of the CDR3 is TGTGCCACCAGCAGTTCACGACAGGAGAACACCGGGGAGCTGTTTTTT. It encodes CATSSSRQENTGELFF.

This clone came up once. The chain recombines TRBV11-3 with TRBJ1-1, with 7 bases identical to TRBD1. The germline V gene has CDR1 SGHNT and CDR2 YENEEA. Trimming cost V 0 bases and J 6 bases; bases outside gene matches: 13. This CDR3 spans 17 amino acids. Written as DNA, the CDR3 is TGTGCCAGCAGCTTAGATCTGGTTCAGGGGGTCCCCCCTGAAGCTTTCTTT. This translates into CASSLDLVQGVPPEAFF.

This clone came up once. The chain is built from TRBV3-1 (or the pseudogene TRBV3-2) and TRBJ2-5; TRBD2 might be the D (6 bases). Trimming shortened V by 2 bases and J by 5 bases, and 9 bases separated the two germline ends. The CDR3 loop spans 13 amino acids. Germline lookup yields CDR1 LGHDT and CDR2 YNNKEL (reference sequence). The CDR3 reads CASSQRGGETQYF. The CDR3 DNA sequence: TGTGCCAGCAGCCAACGTGGAGGGGAGACCCAGTACTTC.

This chain uses TRBV19 with TRBJ1-5, with a possible D match to TRBD1 (6 bases). The CDR3 extends over 14 amino acids. Deletions cut 6 bases from V and 2 bases from J, with 11 bases between. Looked up from germline, CDR1 is LNHDA and CDR2 is SQIVND (reference sequence). The CDR3 here is CASSRGYGNQPQHF. For the CDR3, the DNA is TGTGCCAGTAGCAGGGGCTACGGCAATCAGCCCCAGCATTTT.

The chain combines TRBV5-1 with TRBJ2-1; a weak D match, TRBD2 (6 bases). The CDR3 is 14 amino acids. Germline CDR1 is SGHRS and CDR2 is YFSETQ. Trimming left V 2 bases short and J 5 bases short, with 11 bases between. The DNA of the CDR3 is TGCGCCAGCAGCTTTAAGGAGGGCCACAATGAGCAGTTCTTC. Amino acid sequence: CASSFKEGHNEQFF.

The chain recombines TRBV2 with TRBJ2-2; D remains unclear. The V end lost 5 bases, the J end lost 1 base, and 5 bases lay between the germline ends. Germline values: CDR1 SNHLY, CDR2 FYNNEI. This CDR3 is built from 13 residues. CDR3 DNA sequence: TGTGCCAGCAGTTCGGGGAACACCGGGGAGCTGTTTTTT. Its protein product is CASSSGNTGELFF.